One sample yielded the 17 T cell receptor beta chains listed below, sequenced in a study of blood T cell repertoires in COVID-19. The repertoire was sequenced with immunoSEQ multiplex PCR; TCRdb's copy has only in-frame clones and lacks some. This sample has about 410,000 clones, with about 88% found just once. The sequenced sample was peripheral blood. The source is a woman aged 40-49 years with COVID-19, enrolled during active disease.

This chain uses TRBV28 with TRBJ1-3, with 7 positions matching TRBD1. The junction had 9 bases not matched to a gene; V was cut back by 6 bases and J by 4 bases. The CDR3 loop spans 15 amino acids. Germline V lookup: CDR1 MDHEN, CDR2 SYDVKM. Here the CDR3 DNA reads TGTGCCAGCAGGACGACAGGGACGGGCGGAAACACCATATATTTT. Its protein product is CASRTTGTGGNTIYF.

V is TRBV9 and J is TRBJ2-2; possible D gene TRBD1, 5 bases. Germline CDR1 is SGDLS and CDR2 is YYNGEE. The CDR3 spans 14 residues. V lost 4 bases, J lost 0 bases, and 7 bases lay in between. The chain's CDR3 is CASSRGSNTGELFF. CDR3 in DNA: TGTGCCAGCAGCAGGGGATCGAACACCGGGGAGCTGTTTTTT.

The gene calls are TRBV3-1 (or the pseudogene TRBV3-2) and TRBJ1-4; TRBD1 is a possible D gene (6 bases). This CDR3 is 14 amino acids long. V shed 1 base and J shed 5 bases, with 8 bases lying between them. CDR1 and CDR2 from the germline V gene are LGHDT and YNNKEL (reference sequence). The CDR3 sequence: CASSQAGVNEKLFF. The CDR3 DNA follows: TGTGCCAGCAGCCAAGCAGGGGTCAATGAAAAACTGTTTTTT.

J is TRBJ2-1 and V is TRBV19; TRBD2 is a possible D gene (5 bases). The ends were cut back, 4 bases at V and 0 bases at J, with 10 bases in the middle. The CDR3 has 15 amino acids. Germline CDR1 reads LNHDA; CDR2 reads SQIVND (reference sequence). In nucleotides, the CDR3 is TGTGCCAGTAGTACGGGAAAAAACTCCTACAATGAGCAGTTCTTC. Protein sequence: CASSTGKNSYNEQFF. Full variable domain (rest looked up from reference TRBV19 and TRBJ2-1): DGGITQSPKYLFRKEGQNVTLSCEQNLNHDAMYWYRQDPGQGLRLIYYSQIVNDFQKGDIAEGYSVSREKKESFPLTVTSAQKNPTAFYLCASSTGKNSYNEQFFGPGTRLTVL.

Comments on this clone: The sample has other DNA sequences that encode this CDR3 too. This chain joins TRBV7-3 and TRBJ1-1; D remains ambiguous. The CDR3 length is 13 residues. Deletions cut 2 bases from V and 2 bases from J, with 6 bases between. Germline V gene data show CDR1 as SGHTA and CDR2 as FQGTGA. The CDR3 bases are TGTGCCAGCAGCTTATGGGCTAACACTGAAGCTTTCTTT. Encoded protein: CASSLWANTEAFF.

Written as DNA, the CDR3 is TGCGCCAGCAGCTTGGTCGGAGGGATGAACACTGAAGCTTTCTTT. This codes for CASSLVGGMNTEAFF. The chain employs TRBV5-1 and TRBJ1-1; D gene unclear. This CDR3 comprises 15 residues. Germline V gene data show CDR1 as SGHRS and CDR2 as YFSETQ. V lost 0 bases and J lost 0, with 9 bases in between.

On this clone: At one of its ends the junction is not consistent with the germline gene, which may arise from a read error. The chain couples TRBV16 to TRBJ1-2, with D perhaps TRBD1 (5 bases). The CDR3 totals 14 residues. From germline, CDR1 is KGHSY and CDR2 FQNENV. This CDR3 reads CASSQSGGANGHTF. In DNA, the CDR3 is TGTGCCAGCAGCCAATCGGGAGGGGCCAATGGCCACACCTTC. Drawing the rest from reference TRBV16 and TRBJ1-2, the complete variable domain is GEEVAQTPKHLVRGEGQKAKLYCAPIKGHSYVFWYQQVLKNEFKFLISFQNENVFDETGMPKERFSAKCLPNSPCSLEIQATKLEDSAVYFCASSQSGGANGHTFGSGTRLTVV.

The chain couples TRBV28 to TRBJ1-1; TRBD1 aligns across 8 bases. The CDR3 has 14 residues. CDR1 and CDR2 (germline): MDHEN, SYDVKM. Losses at the gene ends were 5 bases for V and 6 bases for J; bases not matched to a gene: 8. This CDR3 is CASSPPDRAPEAFF. CDR3 nucleotide sequence: TGTGCCAGCAGTCCCCCGGACAGGGCCCCTGAAGCTTTCTTT.

The chain uses TRBV29-1 and TRBJ1-2; no clear D. Trimming took 4 bases from V and 0 from J, leaving 6 bases between them. Germline-derived CDR1 and CDR2 are SQVTM and ANQGSEA. This CDR3 spans 12 amino acids. The CDR3 loop reads CSVGQANYGYTF. In DNA, the CDR3 is TGCAGCGTTGGGCAGGCTAACTATGGCTACACCTTC.

The chain has TRBV7-2 and TRBJ2-7, with D perhaps TRBD1 (6 bases). This CDR3 has 13 amino acids. V was clipped by 2 bases and J by 5 bases, with 10 bases between them. CDR1 and CDR2 (germline): SGHTA, FQGNSA. The CDR3, as DNA: TGTGCCAGCAGCTTATACAGGGTTAACGAGCAGTACTTC. Translation gives CASSLYRVNEQYF.

The rearrangement joins TRBV28 to TRBJ1-1; D not resolved. Germline V gene data show CDR1 as MDHEN and CDR2 as SYDVKM. The germline V and J ends were trimmed by 8 bases and 6 bases, with 10 bases remaining between them. This CDR3 is built from 11 residues. CDR3 loop: CASRGWAEAFF. In DNA, the CDR3 is TGTGCCAGCCGAGGTTGGGCTGAAGCTTTCTTT.

The rearrangement joins TRBV9 to TRBJ1-6; D uncertain. The germline V and J ends were trimmed by 4 bases and 9 bases, with 11 bases remaining between them. Germline assignment: CDR1 SGDLS and CDR2 YYNGEE. The CDR3 totals 13 residues. In DNA, the CDR3 is TGTGCCAGCAGCTTCGGAGAGCGTTCACCCCTCCACTTT. Residues: CASSFGERSPLHF.

The chain uses TRBV12-3 or TRBV12-4 and TRBJ1-5; D might be TRBD1 (5 bases). This CDR3 spans 13 amino acids. The ends were cut back, 6 bases at V and 4 bases at J, with 10 bases in the middle. CDR3 sequence reads: CASRQTANQPQHF. The CDR3 region has the DNA TGTGCCAGCAGGCAGACAGCGAATCAGCCCCAGCATTTT.

J is TRBJ1-2 and V is TRBV19, with D possibly matching TRBD1 (6 bases). The V and J ends lost 6 bases and 3 bases respectively, with 17 bases between them. This CDR3 is built from 15 residues. Germline V gives CDR1 LNHDA, CDR2 SQIVND (reference sequence). The CDR3 loop is CASSHSGARYYGYTF. CDR3 coding DNA: TGTGCCAGTAGCCACTCAGGGGCGCGATACTATGGCTACACCTTC. Variable domain in full (rest from reference TRBV19 and TRBJ1-2): DGGITQSPKYLFRKEGQNVTLSCEQNLNHDAMYWYRQDPGQGLRLIYYSQIVNDFQKGDIAEGYSVSREKKESFPLTVTSAQKNPTAFYLCASSHSGARYYGYTFGSGTRLTVV.

The chain is built from TRBV5-5 and TRBJ1-2; D may be TRBD1 (5 bases). V was shortened by 0 bases and J by 2 bases, with 8 bases between the two germline ends. The CDR3 is 14 residues long. Germline V lookup: CDR1 SGHKS, CDR2 YYEKEE (reference sequence). The CDR3 here is CASSLAGNNYGYTF. The CDR3 bases are TGTGCCAGCAGCTTGGCAGGGAACAACTATGGCTACACCTTC.

The genes are TRBV7-2 and TRBJ2-1, with 7 bases fitting TRBD2. The CDR3 totals 18 residues. CDR1 is SGHTA, CDR2 FQGNSA, per germline. With 0 bases clipped from V and 4 bases from J, the junction kept 12 bases outside the gene matches. CDR3 sequence reads: CASSLAPAEGGRYNEQFF. The CDR3 bases are TGTGCCAGCAGCTTAGCGCCTGCCGAGGGAGGGAGATACAATGAGCAGTTCTTC.

The chain recombines TRBV6-5 with TRBJ2-5; TRBD2 agrees at 8 bases. The CDR3 totals 13 residues. The V and J ends lost 7 bases and 2 bases, in that order; junction bases with no gene match: 3. Germline CDR1 MNHEY, CDR2 SVGAGI. The CDR3 DNA is TGTGCCAGCACCCGGGGGGGGCAAGAGACCCAGTACTTC. Its translation is CASTRGGQETQYF.